These 16 T cell receptor beta chains share one sample of origin, sequenced in a study of human thymus T cells. TCRdb's copy holds only in-frame clones and misses some; the assay was immunoSEQ multiplex PCR. The table lists some 120,000 clones, just under 95% of them singletons. During corrective heart surgery, resections were taken, and the thymus tissue came from them. The sequenced sample was thymus tissue. Source of these receptors: a boy in the first two years of life with a congenital heart defect but otherwise immunologically healthy.

The chain couples TRBV4-3 to TRBJ1-6, with a weak D call TRBD1 (5 bases). The CDR3 extends over 13 amino acids. V was clipped by 4 bases and J by 5 bases, with 6 bases between them. From germline, CDR1 is LGHNA and CDR2 YSLEER. The CDR3 DNA reads TGCGCCAGCAGCCGGGGGGATAATTCACCCCTCCACTTT. Translated, it gives CASSRGDNSPLHF.

The V call is TRBV4-3, the J call TRBJ1-4; 8 bases fit TRBD1. Germline trimming cut 4 bases from V and 3 bases from J; bases unmatched to any gene: 13. The CDR3 consists of 18 residues. The germline gives CDR1 LGHNA, CDR2 YSLEER. The CDR3 nucleotides are TGCGCCAGCAGCCTCTCCTTGGGCAGGGGGCCTGCTAATGAAAAACTGTTTTTT. Its protein product is CASSLSLGRGPANEKLFF.

This clone has only one observation. The J gene is TRBJ1-5, the V gene TRBV28, with D unclear. The CDR3 extends over 11 amino acids. Trimming removed 10 bases from V and 7 bases from J, with 11 bases in between. Germline V lookup: CDR1 MDHEN, CDR2 SYDVKM. The CDR3 DNA sequence: TGTGCCACCTCTGACGGGCAGCCCCAGCATTTT. This sequence encodes CATSDGQPQHF. Filled out from reference TRBV28 and TRBJ1-5, the complete variable domain reads DVKVTQSSRYLVKRTGEKVFLECVQDMDHENMFWYRQDPGLGLRLIYFSYDVKMKEKGDIPEGYSVSREKKERFSLILESASTNQTSMYLCATSDGQPQHFGDGTRLSIL.

This chain connects TRBV4-3 to TRBJ1-2; maybe TRBD1 (6 bases). V lost 1 base and J 5 bases, leaving 11 bases between the germline ends. Per the germline V gene, CDR1 is LGHNA and CDR2 is YSLEER. The CDR3 covers 14 residues. CDR3 loop: CASSQASGAYGYTF. In DNA, the CDR3 is TGCGCCAGCAGCCAAGCCTCAGGGGCATATGGCTACACCTTC.

The V gene is TRBV18, the J gene TRBJ1-6, with D maybe TRBD1 (5 bases). This CDR3 spans 16 amino acids. Germline CDR1 KGHSH, CDR2 LQKENI. Trimming removed 2 bases from V and 0 bases from J, with 8 bases in between. The CDR3 region has the DNA TGTGCCAGCTCACCAGGAGACAGCTCCTATAATTCACCCCTCCACTTT. Amino acid sequence: CASSPGDSSYNSPLHF.

The CDR3 spells CASSAPSGGYNEQFF. Here the CDR3 DNA reads TGTGCCAGCAGCGCCCCTAGCGGGGGTTACAATGAGCAGTTCTTC. This chain links TRBV14 with TRBJ2-1; 10 bases align to TRBD2. The CDR3 is made up of 15 amino acids. V shed 5 bases, J shed 4 bases, and the junction held 5 bases outside the gene matches. Germline CDR1 and CDR2: SGHDN and FVKESK.

The chain combines TRBV11-3 with TRBJ1-4; D gene unclear. Trimming removed 4 bases at V and 5 bases at J, with 8 bases between. Germline CDR1 and CDR2: SGHNT and YENEEA. The CDR3 totals 13 residues. This CDR3 reads CASSSDRNEKLFF. DNA for the CDR3: TGTGCCAGCAGCTCGGACCGCAATGAAAAACTGTTTTTT.

A single count supports this clone. V usage is TRBV27 and J usage is TRBJ1-5; D not resolved. CDR3 length equals 15 residues. Trimming left V 5 bases short and J 6 bases short, with 17 bases between. CDR1 and CDR2 from the germline V gene are MNHEY and SMNVEV (reference sequence). DNA of the CDR3: TGTGCCAGCAGTCCTATGGGCGCTCGAGTTCAGCCCCAGCATTTT. As protein: CASSPMGARVQPQHF.

The V gene is TRBV7-8, the J gene TRBJ1-6; D is uncertain. Germline loops: CDR1 SGHVS, CDR2 FQNEAQ. The CDR3 loop spans 15 amino acids. The ends were cut back, 5 bases at V and 6 bases at J, with 14 bases in the middle. CDR3 in DNA: TGTGCCAGCAGCCTTCTATATACTCTTAATTCACCCCTCCACTTT. Amino acid sequence: CASSLLYTLNSPLHF.

The chain is built from TRBV6-6 and TRBJ1-2, with 7 bases lining up with TRBD1. This CDR3 region has 13 residues. Germline values: CDR1 MNHNY, CDR2 SVGAGI (reference sequence). V lost 4 bases to trimming and J lost 6 bases; unmatched junction nucleotides: 5. The CDR3 reads CASSSGTADGYTF. CDR3 in DNA: TGTGCCAGCAGTTCCGGGACAGCAGATGGCTACACCTTC.

The V call is TRBV6-5, the J call TRBJ2-3, with D unclear. V dropped 6 bases and J dropped 0 bases, with 10 bases sitting between them. Germline CDR1 reads MNHEY; CDR2 reads SVGAGI. There are 14 residues in the CDR3. The CDR3 nucleotides read TGTGCCAGCAGGGACGGAGCTAGCACAGATACGCAGTATTTT. This translates into CASRDGASTDTQYF.

V and J are TRBV20-1 and TRBJ1-5, with D possibly matching TRBD1 (6 bases). This CDR3 spans 11 amino acids. Germline CDR1 and CDR2: DFQATT and SNEGSKA (reference sequence). V lost 3 bases and J lost 15, with 15 bases in between. The CDR3: CSARKGGHWHF. The CDR3 region has the DNA TGCAGTGCTAGGAAGGGGGGGCATTGGCATTTT.

This chain connects TRBV30 to TRBJ2-1; no definite D call. This CDR3 has 10 amino acids. Germline V gene sequence: CDR1 GTSNPN, CDR2 SVGIG (reference sequence). With 8 bases removed from V and 15 bases from J, the gap between germline ends came to 17 bases. Written as DNA, the CDR3 is TGTGCCGGGAAGGCAACAGTCAGGTTCTTC. Its protein is CAGKATVRFF.

This clone has only a few counts. This sequence joins TRBV19 and TRBJ1-5; D not certain. Trimming cost V 10 bases and J 2 bases, with 9 bases left between them. This CDR3 contains 12 residues. Germline CDR1 and CDR2: LNHDA and SQIVND (reference sequence). The DNA for the CDR3 is TGTGCCACCAAGGGTCGCAATCAGCCCCAGCATTTT. Amino acids: CATKGRNQPQHF.

The V and J genes are TRBV7-9 and TRBJ2-2, with D tentatively TRBD2 (5 bases). Trimming stripped 5 bases from V and 3 bases from J, with 16 bases between. This CDR3 has 16 residues. CDR1 and CDR2 from the germline V gene are SEHNR and FQNEAQ (reference sequence). For the CDR3, the DNA is TGTGCCAGCAGCGTCTCCGGGGAGCCGGACACCGGGGAGCTGTTTTTT. This gives the protein CASSVSGEPDTGELFF.

The chain uses TRBV28 and TRBJ2-1, with a possible D match to TRBD1 (6 bases). V was pared by 3 bases and J by 0 bases, with 18 bases between. This CDR3 is 18 amino acids long. Germline V lookup: CDR1 MDHEN, CDR2 SYDVKM. CDR3 DNA sequence: TGTGCCAGCAGTTTCTATCACGGACAGAATCGCTCCTACAATGAGCAGTTCTTC. This gives the protein CASSFYHGQNRSYNEQFF.